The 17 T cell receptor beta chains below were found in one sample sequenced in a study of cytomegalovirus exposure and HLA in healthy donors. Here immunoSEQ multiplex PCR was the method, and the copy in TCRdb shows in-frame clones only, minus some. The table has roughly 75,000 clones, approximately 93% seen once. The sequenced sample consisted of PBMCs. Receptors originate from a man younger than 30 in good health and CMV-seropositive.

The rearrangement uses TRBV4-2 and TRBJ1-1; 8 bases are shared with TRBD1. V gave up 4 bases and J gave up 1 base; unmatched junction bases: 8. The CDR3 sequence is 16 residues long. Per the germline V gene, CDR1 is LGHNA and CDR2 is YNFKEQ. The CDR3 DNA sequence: TGTGCCAGCAGCCCAGGACAGGGCCCCACGAACACTGAAGCTTTCTTT. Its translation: CASSPGQGPTNTEAFF.

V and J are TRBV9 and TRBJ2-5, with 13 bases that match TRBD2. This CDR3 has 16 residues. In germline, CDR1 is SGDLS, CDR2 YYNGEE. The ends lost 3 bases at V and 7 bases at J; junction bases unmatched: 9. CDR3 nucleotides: TGTGCCAGCAGCGCCCGACTAGCGGGAGGATCTGTGACCCAGTACTTC. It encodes CASSARLAGGSVTQYF.

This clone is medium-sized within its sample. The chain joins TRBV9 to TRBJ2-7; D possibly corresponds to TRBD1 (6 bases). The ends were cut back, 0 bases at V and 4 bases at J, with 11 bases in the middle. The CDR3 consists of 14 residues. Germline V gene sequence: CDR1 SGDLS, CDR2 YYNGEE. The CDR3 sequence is CASSVGNRDYEQYF. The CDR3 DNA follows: TGTGCCAGCAGCGTAGGTAACAGGGATTACGAGCAGTACTTC.

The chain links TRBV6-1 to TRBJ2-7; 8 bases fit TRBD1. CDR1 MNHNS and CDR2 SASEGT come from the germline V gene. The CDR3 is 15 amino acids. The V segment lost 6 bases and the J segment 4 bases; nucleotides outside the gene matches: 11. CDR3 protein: CASSARQGSWYEQYF. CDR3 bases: TGTGCCAGCAGCGCCCGACAGGGGAGCTGGTACGAGCAGTACTTC.

DNA of the CDR3: TGTGCCAGCAGCTTAGGCAGGGGGGAAGCGGGTACGCAGTATTTT. Its translation is CASSLGRGEAGTQYF. This chain links TRBV7-2 with TRBJ2-3; D possibly corresponds to TRBD1 (7 bases). V was cut by 1 base and J by 8 bases, with 16 bases left in between. This CDR3 comprises 15 residues. In germline, CDR1 is SGHTA, CDR2 FQGNSA. Full variable domain (outside the CDR3, taken from reference TRBV7-2 and TRBJ2-3): GAGVSQSPSNKVTEKGKDVELRCDPISGHTALYWYRQSLGQGLEFLIYFQGNSAPDKSGLPSDRFSAERTGGSVSTLTIQRTQQEDSAVYLCASSLGRGEAGTQYFGPGTRLTVL.

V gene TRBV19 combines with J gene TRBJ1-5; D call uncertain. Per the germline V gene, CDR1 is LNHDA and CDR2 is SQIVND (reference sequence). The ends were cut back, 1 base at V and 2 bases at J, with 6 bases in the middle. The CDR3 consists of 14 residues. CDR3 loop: CASSIGPGNQPQHF. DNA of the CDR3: TGTGCCAGTAGTATAGGGCCAGGCAATCAGCCCCAGCATTTT. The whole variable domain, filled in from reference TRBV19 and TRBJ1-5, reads DGGITQSPKYLFRKEGQNVTLSCEQNLNHDAMYWYRQDPGQGLRLIYYSQIVNDFQKGDIAEGYSVSREKKESFPLTVTSAQKNPTAFYLCASSIGPGNQPQHFGDGTRLSIL.

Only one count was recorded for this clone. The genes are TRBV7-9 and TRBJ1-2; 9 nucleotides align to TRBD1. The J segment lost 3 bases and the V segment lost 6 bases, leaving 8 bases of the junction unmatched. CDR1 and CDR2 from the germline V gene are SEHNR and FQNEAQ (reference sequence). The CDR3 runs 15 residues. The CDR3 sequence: CASSRQGVSDYGYTF. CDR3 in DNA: TGTGCCAGCAGTCGACAGGGGGTGTCTGACTATGGCTACACCTTC.

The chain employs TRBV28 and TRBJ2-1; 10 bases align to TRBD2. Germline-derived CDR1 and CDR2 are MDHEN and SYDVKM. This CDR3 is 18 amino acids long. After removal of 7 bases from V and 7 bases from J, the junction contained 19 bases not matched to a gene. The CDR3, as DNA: TGTGCCAGCAATTCTAGGTTCGTCTCTAGCGGGAGCAGGAATGAGCAGTTCTTC. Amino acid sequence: CASNSRFVSSGSRNEQFF.

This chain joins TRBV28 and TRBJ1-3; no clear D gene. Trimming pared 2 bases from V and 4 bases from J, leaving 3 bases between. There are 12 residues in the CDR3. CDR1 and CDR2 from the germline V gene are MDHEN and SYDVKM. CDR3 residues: CASSLIGNTIYF. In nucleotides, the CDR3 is TGTGCCAGCAGTTTAATAGGAAACACCATATATTTT.

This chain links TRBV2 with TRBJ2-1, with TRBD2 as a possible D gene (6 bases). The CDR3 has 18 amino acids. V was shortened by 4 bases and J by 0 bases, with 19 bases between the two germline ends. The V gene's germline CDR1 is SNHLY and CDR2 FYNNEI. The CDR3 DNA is TGTGCCAGCAGTGCCTGGCGGGACTTGACGAGCTCCTACAATGAGCAGTTCTTC. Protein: CASSAWRDLTSSYNEQFF.

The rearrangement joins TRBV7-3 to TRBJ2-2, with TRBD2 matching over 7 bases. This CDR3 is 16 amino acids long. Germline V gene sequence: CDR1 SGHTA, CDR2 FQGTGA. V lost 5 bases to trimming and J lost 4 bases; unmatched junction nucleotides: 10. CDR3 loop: CASSLSGLIGTGELFF. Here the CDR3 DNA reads TGTGCCAGCAGCCTCTCGGGACTAATAGGCACCGGGGAGCTGTTTTTT.

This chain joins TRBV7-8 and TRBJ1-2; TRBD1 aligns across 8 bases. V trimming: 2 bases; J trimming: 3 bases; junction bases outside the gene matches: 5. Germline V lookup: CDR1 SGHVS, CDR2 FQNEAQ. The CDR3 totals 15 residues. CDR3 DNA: TGTGCCAGCAGCTTAAACCAGGGGGCGGACTATGGCTACACCTTC. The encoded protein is CASSLNQGADYGYTF.

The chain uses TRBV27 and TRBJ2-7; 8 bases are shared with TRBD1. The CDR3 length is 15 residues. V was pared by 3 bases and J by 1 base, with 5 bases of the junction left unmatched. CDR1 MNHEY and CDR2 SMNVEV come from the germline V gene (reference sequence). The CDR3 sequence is CASSFRQGLSYEQYF. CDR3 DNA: TGTGCCAGCAGTTTTCGACAGGGGCTATCCTACGAGCAGTACTTC.

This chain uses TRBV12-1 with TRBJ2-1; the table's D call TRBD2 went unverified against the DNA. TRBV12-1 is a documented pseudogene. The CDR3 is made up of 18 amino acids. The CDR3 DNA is TGTGCCAGCAGCTTTGGTTTCCCGTTACCAGCGGGCAGAGATGAGCAGTTCTTC. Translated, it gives CASSFGFPLPAGRDEQFF.

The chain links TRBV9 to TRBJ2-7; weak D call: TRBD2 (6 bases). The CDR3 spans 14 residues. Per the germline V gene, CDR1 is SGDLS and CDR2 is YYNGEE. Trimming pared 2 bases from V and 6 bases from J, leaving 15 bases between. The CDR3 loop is CASSVDYTSSEQYF. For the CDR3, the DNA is TGTGCCAGCAGCGTCGACTACACTAGCTCCGAGCAGTACTTC.

CDR3 amino acids: CASSPWGGVNTEAFF. CDR3 DNA: TGTGCCAGTAGTCCATGGGGAGGGGTGAACACTGAAGCTTTCTTT. V is TRBV19 and J is TRBJ1-1; tentatively, D is TRBD1 (5 bases). CDR1 LNHDA and CDR2 SQIVND come from the germline V gene (reference sequence). Between the trimmed V and J ends, which lost 5 bases and 0 bases, there was a span of 13 bases. The CDR3 sequence is 15 residues long. The full variable domain, in which reference TRBV19 and TRBJ1-1 provide the parts outside the CDR3, is DGGITQSPKYLFRKEGQNVTLSCEQNLNHDAMYWYRQDPGQGLRLIYYSQIVNDFQKGDIAEGYSVSREKKESFPLTVTSAQKNPTAFYLCASSPWGGVNTEAFFGQGTRLTVV.

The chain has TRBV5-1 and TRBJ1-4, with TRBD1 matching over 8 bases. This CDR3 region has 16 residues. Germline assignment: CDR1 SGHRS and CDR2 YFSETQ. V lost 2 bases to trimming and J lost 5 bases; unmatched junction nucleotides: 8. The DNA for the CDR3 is TGCGCCAGCAGCTTTGCGGGGACAGGAGAAAATGAAAAACTGTTTTTT. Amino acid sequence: CASSFAGTGENEKLFF.